This T cell receptor (beta chain) is drawn from a study of blood T cell repertoires in COVID-19. Study summary: Samples came from the United States, Italy and Spain, spanning acute and convalescent COVID-19. Sources were T cells, B-cell-depleted T cells, or PBMCs; the material itself was cDNA or gDNA.

V lost 5 bases and J lost 1, with 15 bases in between. Germline assignment: CDR1 SGHVS and CDR2 FNYEAQ. The CDR3 runs to 15 residues. Profiled with immunoSEQ multiplex PCR; TCRdb holds only in-frame clones, not every one. The repertoire holds 70,000 to 95,000 clones, with roughly 90% as singletons. Input material: peripheral blood. This receptor was taken from a man aged 50-60 years with COVID-19, enrolled during active disease. V usage is TRBV7-6 and J usage is TRBJ2-7, with a weak D call TRBD2 (6 bases). In DNA form, the CDR3 reads TGTGCCAGCAGCATACTTAGCGGAGATTCCTACGAGCAGTACTTC. Translating it yields CASSILSGDSYEQYF. The full variable domain, in which reference TRBV7-6 and TRBJ2-7 provide the parts outside the CDR3, is GAGVSQSPRYKVTKRGQDVALRCDPISGHVSLYWYRQALGQGPEFLTYFNYEAQQDKSGLPNDRFSAERPEGSISTLTIQRTEQRDSAMYRCASSILSGDSYEQYFGPGTRLTVT.